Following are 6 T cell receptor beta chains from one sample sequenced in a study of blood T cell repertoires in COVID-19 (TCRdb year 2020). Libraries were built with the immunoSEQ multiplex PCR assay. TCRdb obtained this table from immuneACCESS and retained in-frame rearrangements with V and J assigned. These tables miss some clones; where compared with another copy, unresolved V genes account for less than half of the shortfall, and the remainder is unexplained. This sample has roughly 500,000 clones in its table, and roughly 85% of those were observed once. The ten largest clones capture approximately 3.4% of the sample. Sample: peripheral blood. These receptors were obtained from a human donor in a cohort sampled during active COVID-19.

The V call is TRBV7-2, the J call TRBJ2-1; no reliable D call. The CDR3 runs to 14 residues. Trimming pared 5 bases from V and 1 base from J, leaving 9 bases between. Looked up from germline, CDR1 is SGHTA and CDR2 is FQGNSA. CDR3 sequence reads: CASSPGGSYNEQFF. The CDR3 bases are TGTGCCAGCAGCCCCGGCGGATCCTACAATGAGCAGTTCTTC.

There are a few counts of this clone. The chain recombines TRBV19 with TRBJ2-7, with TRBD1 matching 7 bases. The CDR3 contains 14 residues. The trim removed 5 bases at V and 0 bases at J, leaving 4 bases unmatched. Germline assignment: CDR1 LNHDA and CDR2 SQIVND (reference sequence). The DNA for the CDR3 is TGTGCCAGTAGTTTCGGACAGGCCTCCTACGAGCAGTACTTC. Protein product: CASSFGQASYEQYF.

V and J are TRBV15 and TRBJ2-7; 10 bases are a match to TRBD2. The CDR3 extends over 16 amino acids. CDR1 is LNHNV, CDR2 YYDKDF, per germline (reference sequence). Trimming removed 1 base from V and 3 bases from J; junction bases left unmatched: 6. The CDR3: CATSRVRLAGGYEQYF. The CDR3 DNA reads TGTGCCACCAGCAGAGTTAGACTAGCGGGCGGCTACGAGCAGTACTTC. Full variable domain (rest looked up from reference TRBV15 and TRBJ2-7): DAMVIQNPRYQVTQFGKPVTLSCSQTLNHNVMYWYQQKSSQAPKLLFHYYDKDFNNEADTPDNFQSRRPNTSFCFLDIRSPGLGDTAMYLCATSRVRLAGGYEQYFGPGTRLTVT.

The DNA for the CDR3 is TGTGCCAGCAGCTTAGTTGCGGGAGTAGAAGATACGCAGTATTTT. Translated, it gives CASSLVAGVEDTQYF. J is TRBJ2-3 and V is TRBV7-2; TRBD2 matches 7 bases. The CDR3 extends over 15 amino acids. The V gene's germline CDR1 is SGHTA and CDR2 FQGNSA. The V and J ends lost 1 base and 5 bases, in that order; junction bases with no gene match: 6.

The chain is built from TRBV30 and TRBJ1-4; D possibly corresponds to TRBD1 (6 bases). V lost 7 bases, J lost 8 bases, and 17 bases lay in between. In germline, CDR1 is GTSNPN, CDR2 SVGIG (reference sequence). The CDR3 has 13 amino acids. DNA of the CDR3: TGTGCCTCGAGGAACAGGGTAGGCGAAAAACTGTTTTTT. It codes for CASRNRVGEKLFF.

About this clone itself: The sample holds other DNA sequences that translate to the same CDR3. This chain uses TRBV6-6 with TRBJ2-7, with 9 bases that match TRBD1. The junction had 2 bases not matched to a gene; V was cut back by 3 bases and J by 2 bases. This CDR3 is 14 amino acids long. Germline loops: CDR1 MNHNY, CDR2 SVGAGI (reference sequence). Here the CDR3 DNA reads TGTGCCAGCAGTTATAGGGACAGGGCCTACGAGCAGTACTTC. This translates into CASSYRDRAYEQYF.